The 7 T cell receptor beta chains below were found in one sample sequenced in a study of blood T cell repertoires in COVID-19. Measured with immunoSEQ multiplex PCR; TCRdb has only the in-frame clones, and not every one. This table holds more than 300,000 clones, around 89% found once. What was sequenced was peripheral blood. These receptors all come from a middle-aged woman with COVID-19, enrolled during active disease.

The rearrangement joins TRBV30 to TRBJ1-6; D gene uncertain. The ends were cut back, 3 bases at V and 3 bases at J, with 6 bases in the middle. The CDR3 has 13 amino acids. Germline values: CDR1 GTSNPN, CDR2 SVGIG (reference sequence). DNA of the CDR3: TGTGCCTGGAGGGCCCTCTATAATTCACCCCTCCACTTT. Residues: CAWRALYNSPLHF.

The chain recombines TRBV9 with TRBJ2-1; TRBD2 matches 8 bases. The CDR3 runs 16 residues. V lost 6 bases to trimming and J lost 2 bases; unmatched junction nucleotides: 10. Germline CDR1 reads SGDLS; CDR2 reads YYNGEE. For the CDR3, the DNA is TGTGCCAGCAACGGCGGGGGGCCCTTCGCCTACAATGAGCAGTTCTTC. Residues: CASNGGGPFAYNEQFF.

V is TRBV7-8 and J is TRBJ2-7; D call uncertain. Per germline, CDR1 SGHVS and CDR2 FQNEAQ. The V and J ends lost 3 bases and 3 bases respectively, with 6 bases between them. The CDR3 runs to 12 residues. CDR3 region: CASSFNSYEQYF. The CDR3 DNA reads TGTGCCAGCAGCTTTAACAGCTACGAGCAGTACTTC.

The rearrangement links TRBV5-1 to TRBJ1-1, with a tentative D call TRBD1 (5 bases). The CDR3 covers 15 residues. Between the trimmed V and J ends, which lost 0 bases and 3 bases, there was a span of 12 bases. Germline V lookup: CDR1 SGHRS, CDR2 YFSETQ. CDR3 DNA sequence: TGCGCCAGCAGCTTGGCGGGGGGGAGAGACACTGAAGCTTTCTTT. This gives the protein CASSLAGGRDTEAFF.

The gene calls are TRBV5-1 and TRBJ2-7; D possibly corresponds to TRBD1 (5 bases). Trimming took off 0 bases at V and 3 bases at J, with 16 bases between the two ends. This CDR3 has 16 amino acids. Germline V gene lookup returns CDR1 SGHRS and CDR2 YFSETQ. CDR3 protein: CASSLEFSRDLYEQYF. CDR3 nucleotide sequence: TGCGCCAGCAGCTTGGAATTCTCCAGGGATCTCTACGAGCAGTACTTC. Based on the CDR3 plus reference TRBV5-1 and TRBJ2-7, the full variable domain is KAGVTQTPRYLIKTRGQQVTLSCSPISGHRSVSWYQQTPGQGLQFLFEYFSETQRNKGNFPGRFSGRQFSNSRSEMNVSTLELGDSALYLCASSLEFSRDLYEQYFGPGTRLTVT.

The genes are TRBV15 and TRBJ2-3; TRBD2 agrees at 10 bases. CDR1 and CDR2 (germline): LNHNV, YYDKDF (reference sequence). The length of the CDR3 is 16 residues. The junction had 4 bases not matched to a gene; V was cut back by 0 bases and J by 4 bases. CDR3 residues: CATSRDLAGVADTQYF. CDR3 bases: TGTGCCACCAGCAGAGATCTAGCGGGAGTAGCAGATACGCAGTATTTT.

The chain recombines TRBV6-5 with TRBJ2-7; TRBD1 matches at 9 bases. The junction had 6 bases not matched to a gene; V was cut back by 6 bases and J by 9 bases. The germline V gene encodes CDR1 MNHEY and CDR2 SVGAGI. This CDR3 is 12 amino acids long. Written as DNA, the CDR3 is TGTGCCAGCAGCACAGGGGGCGGAGGGCAGTACTTC. Residues: CASSTGGGGQYF.